Listed below are T cell receptor beta chains from one sample, sequenced in a study of glioma-infiltrating T cells after dendritic cell vaccination. The repertoire was sequenced with immunoSEQ multiplex PCR; TCRdb's copy has only in-frame clones and lacks some. Among tens of thousands of clones listed, roughly 87% were seen once. The starting material was blood, obtained before dendritic cell vaccination. These receptors all stem from a human donor with glioblastoma. CDR3s include the opening cysteine and the closing phenylalanine or tryptophan. The D gene is left open where the match is weak. Size tells how often a clone was seen (once, few, many) or the class of an expanded clone, and some rows leave it out.

>TRBV18|TRBD1|NA|TRBJ1-1
TGTGCCAGCTCACCGAGATTAGGACAGGCTATGAACACTGAAGCTTTCTTT
CASSPRLGQAMNTEAFF
>TRBV5-1|TRBD1|NA|TRBJ1-1
TGCGCCAGCAGCTCACGACAGGGGGGGGACACTGAAGCTTTCTTT
CASSSRQGGDTEAFF
>TRBV5-4|NA|NA|TRBJ2-5
TGTGCCAGCAGCCGGACAGTGTACCAAGAGACCCAGTACTTC
CASSRTVYQETQYF
>TRBV6-1|NA|NA|TRBJ2-3
TGTGCCAGCAGCCAAGACACTAGACACACAGATACGCAGTATTTT
CASSQDTRHTDTQYF
>TRBV18|NA|NA|TRBJ1-5
TGTGCCAGCTCACCAGGAGATCAAGAGCCCCAGCATTTT
CASSPGDQEPQHF
>TRBV14|TRBD2|once|TRBJ2-1
TGTGCCAGCAGCCAAGATTTGCGAGTTAGCGGGGTCTACAATGAGCAGTTCTTC
CASSQDLRVSGVYNEQFF
>TRBV5-6|NA|NA|TRBJ2-5
TGTGCCAGCAGCTTGGACAGTCGGCAAGAGACCCAGTACTTC
CASSLDSRQETQYF
>TRBV27|NA|NA|TRBJ2-5
TGTGCCAGCAGGGGGTCCGTTTCGGGGAATGAGCAGTACTTC
CASRGSVSGNEQYF
>TRBV5-1|NA|NA|TRBJ2-3
TGCGCCAGCAGCTGGAGCGGGCTAGAGGGCACAGATACGCAGTATTTT
CASSWSGLEGTDTQYF
>TRBV2|TRBD2|NA|TRBJ2-7
TGTGCCAGCAGTGAAGTCGGGGGGTCAAAACGCTACGAGCAGTACTTC
CASSEVGGSKRYEQYF
>TRBV10-1|NA|once|TRBJ2-5
TGCGCCAGCAGTGAGTCAACGGGCCAAGAGACCCAGTACTTC
CASSESTGQETQYF
>TRBV11-2|TRBD2|once|TRBJ2-5
TGTGCCAGCAGTTTTACTCGGGGGGGCGGGGGTAAGACCCAGTACTTC
CASSFTRGGGGKTQYF
>TRBV7-8|TRBD1|few|TRBJ1-2
TGTGCCAGCAGCTCCGGGATGTCAGGGGGCCTATATGGCTACACCTTC
CASSSGMSGGLYGYTF
>TRBV7-2|TRBD1|NA|TRBJ1-1
TGTGCCAGCAGCTTAGGGGGGACAGTCAACACTGAAGCTTTCTTT
CASSLGGTVNTEAFF
>TRBV10-1|NA|NA|TRBJ2-3
TGCGCCAGCAGTGAGTTTTTCGGAGCGGTCACCTCCACAGATACGCAGTATTTT
CASSEFFGAVTSTDTQYF
>TRBV6-1|TRBD1|NA|TRBJ1-2
TGTGCCAGCAGTGAACACAGGGGAGTAGGGTATGGCTACACCTTC
CASSEHRGVGYGYTF
>TRBV4-2|NA|NA|TRBJ1-3
TGTGCCAGCAGCCCGAGGCCGGCGGGCTCGGGAAACACCATATATTTT
CASSPRPAGSGNTIYF
>TRBV5-1|TRBD2|NA|TRBJ2-7
TGCGCCAGCAGCGACGGACTAGCACGCTCCTACGAGCAGTACTTC
CASSDGLARSYEQYF
>TRBV4-1|NA|NA|TRBJ1-1
TGCGCCAGCAGCCAAGATAGAGATCTGCCCATGGCTTTCTTT
CASSQDRDLPMAFF
>TRBV7-9|TRBD2|NA|TRBJ2-1
TGTGCCAGCAGCTTAAACGCCCGGGGAGGGACGGGGAATGAGCAGTTCTTC
CASSLNARGGTGNEQFF
>TRBV7-8|NA|NA|TRBJ1-1
TGTGCCAGCAGCTTAGGGACACAACCTTACACTGAAGCTTTCTTT
CASSLGTQPYTEAFF
>TRBV7-9|TRBD1|few|TRBJ1-4
TGTGCCAGCAGTCTACAGGGGGCGGTTGAAAAACTGTTTTTT
CASSLQGAVEKLFF
>TRBV10-3|TRBD1|NA|TRBJ2-3
TGTGCCACCTCCCTCAGGGGGACAGATACGCAGTATTTT
CATSLRGTDTQYF
>TRBV6-1|NA|NA|TRBJ2-7
TGTGCCAGCAGTGAACGGGATACCTACGAGCAGTACTTC
CASSERDTYEQYF
>TRBV6-1|NA|few|TRBJ1-1
TGTGCCAGCCTCCGAGGGGGAATTACTGAAGCTTTCTTT
CASLRGGITEAFF